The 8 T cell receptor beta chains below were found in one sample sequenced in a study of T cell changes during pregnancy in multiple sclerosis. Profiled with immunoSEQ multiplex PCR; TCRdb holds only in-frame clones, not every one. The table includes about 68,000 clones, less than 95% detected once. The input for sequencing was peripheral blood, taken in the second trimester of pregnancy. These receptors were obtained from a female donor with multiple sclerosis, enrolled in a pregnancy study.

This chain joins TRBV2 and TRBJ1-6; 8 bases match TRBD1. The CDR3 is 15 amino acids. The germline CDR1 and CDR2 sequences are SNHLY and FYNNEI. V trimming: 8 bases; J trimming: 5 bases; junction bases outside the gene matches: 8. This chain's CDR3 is CASDRGNRNNSPLHF. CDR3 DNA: TGTGCCAGCGACAGGGGAAATCGGAATAATTCACCCCTCCACTTT. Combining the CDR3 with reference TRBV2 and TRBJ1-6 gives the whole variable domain EPEVTQTPSHQVTQMGQEVILRCVPISNHLYFYWYRQILGQKVEFLVSFYNNEISEKSEIFDDQFSVERPDGSNFTLKIRSTKLEDSAMYFCASDRGNRNNSPLHFGNGTRLTVT.

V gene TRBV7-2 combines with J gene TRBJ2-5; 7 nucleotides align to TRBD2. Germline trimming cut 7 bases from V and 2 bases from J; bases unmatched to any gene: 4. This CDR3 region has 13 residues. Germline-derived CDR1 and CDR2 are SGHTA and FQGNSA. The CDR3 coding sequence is TGTGCCAGCAAGACGGGGGGACAAGAGACCCAGTACTTC. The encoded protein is CASKTGGQETQYF.

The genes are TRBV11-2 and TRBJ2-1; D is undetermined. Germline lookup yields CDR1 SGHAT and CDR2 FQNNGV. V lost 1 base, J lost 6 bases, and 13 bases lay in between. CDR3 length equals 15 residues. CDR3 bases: TGTGCCAGCAGCTTAGGCGTACGTATTGGCAATGAGCAGTTCTTC. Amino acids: CASSLGVRIGNEQFF.

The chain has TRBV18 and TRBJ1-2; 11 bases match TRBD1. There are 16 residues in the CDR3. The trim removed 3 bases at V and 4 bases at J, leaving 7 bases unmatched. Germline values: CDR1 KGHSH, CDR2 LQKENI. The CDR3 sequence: CASSPLGQGAVYGYTF. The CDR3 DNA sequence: TGTGCCAGCTCACCGCTCGGACAGGGGGCTGTCTATGGCTACACCTTC.

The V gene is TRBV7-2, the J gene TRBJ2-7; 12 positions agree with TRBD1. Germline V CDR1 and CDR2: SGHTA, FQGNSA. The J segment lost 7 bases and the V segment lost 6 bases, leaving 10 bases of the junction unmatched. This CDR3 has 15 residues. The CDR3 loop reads CASRRPGQGAGEQYF. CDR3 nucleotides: TGTGCCAGCAGACGGCCGGGACAGGGGGCTGGGGAGCAGTACTTC.

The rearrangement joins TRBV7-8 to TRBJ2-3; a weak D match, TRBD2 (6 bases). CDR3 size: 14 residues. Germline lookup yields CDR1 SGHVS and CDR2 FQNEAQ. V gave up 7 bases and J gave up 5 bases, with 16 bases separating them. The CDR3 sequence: CASMEGRLGDTQYF. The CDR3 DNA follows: TGTGCCAGCATGGAGGGGCGGCTTGGAGATACGCAGTATTTT.

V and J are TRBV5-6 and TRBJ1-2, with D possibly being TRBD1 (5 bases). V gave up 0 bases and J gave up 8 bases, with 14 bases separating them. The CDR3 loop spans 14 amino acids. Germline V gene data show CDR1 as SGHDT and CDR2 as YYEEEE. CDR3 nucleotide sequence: TGTGCCAGCAGCTTGGCCGGGGGGGTGCGCGGCTACACCTTC. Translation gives CASSLAGGVRGYTF.

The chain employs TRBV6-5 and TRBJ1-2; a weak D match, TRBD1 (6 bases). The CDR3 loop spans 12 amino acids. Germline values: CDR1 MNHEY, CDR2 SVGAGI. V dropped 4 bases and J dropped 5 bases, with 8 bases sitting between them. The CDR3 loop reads CASSSTGYGYTF. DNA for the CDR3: TGTGCCAGCAGTTCAACAGGGTATGGCTACACCTTC.